The present TCR beta chain was sequenced within a study of T cells in Graves' hyperthyroidism and ophthalmopathy. The germline gives CDR1 SQVTM, CDR2 ANQGSEA. The CDR3 has 11 residues. The V segment lost 5 bases and the J segment 5 bases; nucleotides outside the gene matches: 0. This clonotype was seen a handful of times. Amplified regions were TCR beta CDR3 sequences from RNA transcripts. Initially, a first-round RT-PCR of the TCR CDR3 employed the HTBI primer set. From the multiplex PCR reads, TCRdb called clonotypes with MiXCR, one entry per CDR3 protein. The table shows about 500,000 distinct CDR3 sequences, with roughly 15% occurring only once.

J is TRBJ2-3 and V is TRBV29-1, with TRBD2 matching over 8 bases. The sequenced sample was blood. The sequence was obtained from a woman aged 25 to 39 with Graves' ophthalmopathy. As DNA, the CDR3 is TGCAGCGTTACTAGCGGAGATACGCAGTATTTT. Translating it yields CSVTSGDTQYF.